These T cell receptor beta chains were read from a single sample in a study of response to subunit inactivated influenza vaccine. TCRdb recomputed calls from the RT-PCR reads with MiXCR, one row per CDR3 protein. The sample has a few hundred thousand distinct CDR3 sequences, 14% seen once. This material consisted of PBMCs from blood, taken 11 to 12 days after vaccination. The receptors derive from a man aged 50 or older who received an inactivated influenza vaccine. The CDR3 runs from the conserved cysteine through the conserved F or W. A D gene is named only where the DNA matches it firmly. Rows may omit the clone size; those that give it use once, few, many or a size class.

d_gene: -
abundance: few
v_gene: TRBV10-3
j_gene: TRBJ1-5
CDR3nt: TGTGCCATCAGTGACATAAGGACAACTAGCAATCAGCCCCAGCATTTT
CDR3aa: CAISDIRTTSNQPQHF

d_gene: -
abundance: once
v_gene: TRBV28
j_gene: TRBJ1-2
CDR3nt: TGTGCCAGCAGTTTAGGTGTCCAGGGGAGCTATGGCTACACCTTC
CDR3aa: CASSLGVQGSYGYTF

d_gene: -
abundance: once
v_gene: TRBV25-1
j_gene: TRBJ2-1
CDR3nt: TGTGCCAGCAGTGAATATCTTGAAGGGCATAGTACCCTGTACAATGAGCAGTTCTTC
CDR3aa: CASSEYLEGHSTLYNEQFF

d_gene: -
abundance: -
v_gene: TRBV11-2
j_gene: TRBJ2-5
CDR3nt: TGTGCCAGCAGCATCGTAGGGAACCAAGAGACCCAGTACTTC
CDR3aa: CASSIVGNQETQYF

d_gene: -
abundance: -
v_gene: TRBV12-3/TRBV12-4
j_gene: TRBJ2-1
CDR3nt: TGTGCCAGCAGTTTAAGTACAGGGACGGCCTACAATGAGCAGTTCTTC
CDR3aa: CASSLSTGTAYNEQFF

d_gene: -
abundance: few
v_gene: TRBV29-1
j_gene: TRBJ2-7
CDR3nt: TGCAGCGTCCTCGGGGCGAGCTCCTACGAGCAGTACTTC
CDR3aa: CSVLGASSYEQYF

d_gene: TRBD2
abundance: few
v_gene: TRBV18
j_gene: TRBJ2-3
CDR3nt: TGTGCCAGCTCACCACTTATGGGACTATCCTCAGCCGCAGATACGCAGTATTTT
CDR3aa: CASSPLMGLSSAADTQYF

d_gene: -
abundance: -
v_gene: TRBV5-1
j_gene: TRBJ2-5
CDR3nt: TGCGCCAGCAGCTTGGGGCATTTACTGTTCCAAGAGACCCAGTACTTC
CDR3aa: CASSLGHLLFQETQYF

d_gene: -
abundance: few
v_gene: TRBV29-1
j_gene: TRBJ2-1
CDR3nt: TGCAGCGTTGAAGGGGGGAGGCCTTACAATGAGCAGTTCTTC
CDR3aa: CSVEGGRPYNEQFF

d_gene: -
abundance: -
v_gene: TRBV10-3
j_gene: TRBJ2-3
CDR3nt: TGTGCCTCCTTCAGCGGCAATGCCCTCACAGATACGCAGTATTTT
CDR3aa: CASFSGNALTDTQYF

d_gene: -
abundance: -
v_gene: TRBV3-1
j_gene: TRBJ2-5
CDR3nt: TGTGCCAGTCTTAGCGGTGGAGAGACCCAGTACTTC
CDR3aa: CASLSGGETQYF

d_gene: TRBD1
abundance: many
v_gene: TRBV5-1
j_gene: TRBJ2-7
CDR3nt: TGCGCCAGCAGCTTAAAGCCGACAGGGTTGGACGAGCAGTACTTC
CDR3aa: CASSLKPTGLDEQYF

d_gene: -
abundance: few
v_gene: TRBV4-3
j_gene: TRBJ1-5
CDR3nt: TGCGCCAGCAGCCAAGAGAGGGCGGATCAGCCCCAGCATTTT
CDR3aa: CASSQERADQPQHF

d_gene: -
abundance: -
v_gene: TRBV11-2
j_gene: TRBJ2-1
CDR3nt: TGTGCCAGCAGCTTAGTAGCGGTTAAGGATGAGCAGTTCTTC
CDR3aa: CASSLVAVKDEQFF

d_gene: -
abundance: -
v_gene: TRBV16
j_gene: TRBJ2-7
CDR3nt: TGTGCCAGCAGCCAATTAACAGATTACACCTACGAGCAGTACTTC
CDR3aa: CASSQLTDYTYEQYF

d_gene: -
abundance: -
v_gene: TRBV20-1
j_gene: TRBJ2-2
CDR3nt: TGCAGTGCTAGAGAGATCCTCACCGGGGAGCTGTTTTTT
CDR3aa: CSAREILTGELFF

d_gene: -
abundance: -
v_gene: TRBV5-1
j_gene: TRBJ1-6
CDR3nt: TGCGCCAGCAGCTTGCTGAGGGATAATTCACCCCTCCACTTT
CDR3aa: CASSLLRDNSPLHF

d_gene: TRBD1
abundance: -
v_gene: TRBV5-5
j_gene: TRBJ1-2
CDR3nt: TGTGCCAGCAGCGGGACAGTTAATCATGTGGACTTAGACTATGGCTACACCTTC
CDR3aa: CASSGTVNHVDLDYGYTF

d_gene: -
abundance: -
v_gene: TRBV12-3/TRBV12-4
j_gene: TRBJ1-4
CDR3nt: TGTGCCAGCAGTCCGGGGGCCGTGCGGCCTAATGAAAAACTGTTTTTT
CDR3aa: CASSPGAVRPNEKLFF

d_gene: -
abundance: -
v_gene: TRBV18
j_gene: TRBJ1-2
CDR3nt: TGTGCCAGCTCGTCGAGGGCCAGGGAATATGGCTACACCTTC
CDR3aa: CASSSRAREYGYTF

d_gene: -
abundance: few
v_gene: TRBV20-1
j_gene: TRBJ2-3
CDR3nt: TGCAGTGCTAGGGTAGGCGGAAGTGATACGCAGTATTTT
CDR3aa: CSARVGGSDTQYF

d_gene: -
abundance: -
v_gene: TRBV4-3
j_gene: TRBJ1-3
CDR3nt: TGCGCCAGCAGCCAAGATTTGGAAAACTCTGGAAACACCATATATTTT
CDR3aa: CASSQDLENSGNTIYF

d_gene: -
abundance: -
v_gene: TRBV11-2
j_gene: TRBJ2-7
CDR3nt: TGTGCCAGCAGCCCCGTCGGCGGGTTGACCTACGAGCAGTACTTC
CDR3aa: CASSPVGGLTYEQYF

d_gene: -
abundance: few
v_gene: TRBV18
j_gene: TRBJ2-3
CDR3nt: TGTGCCAGCTCACCACGGAGAGGGAGGTCTGGCACAGATACGCAGTATTTT
CDR3aa: CASSPRRGRSGTDTQYF

d_gene: -
abundance: few
v_gene: TRBV11-2
j_gene: TRBJ1-5
CDR3nt: TGTGCCAGCAGCTTAGATCATGGTCAGCCCCAGCATTTT
CDR3aa: CASSLDHGQPQHF

d_gene: TRBD2
abundance: -
v_gene: TRBV2
j_gene: TRBJ2-1
CDR3nt: TGTGCCAGCAGTGGGATAGCGGGAGGGCCCCAGCTAGCACCTGAGCAGTTCTTC
CDR3aa: CASSGIAGGPQLAPEQFF

d_gene: -
abundance: -
v_gene: TRBV28
j_gene: TRBJ2-3
CDR3nt: TGTGCCAGCAGCCCCTCCTGGGGGCTCCTACTCACAGATACGCAGTATTTT
CDR3aa: CASSPSWGLLLTDTQYF

d_gene: TRBD2
abundance: few
v_gene: TRBV7-2
j_gene: TRBJ2-7
CDR3nt: TGTGCCAGCACCCAAGGAGGGCTAGCGGGAGGCGCGCAGTACTTC
CDR3aa: CASTQGGLAGGAQYF

d_gene: -
abundance: many
v_gene: TRBV3-1
j_gene: TRBJ1-2
CDR3nt: TGTGCCAGCAGCCAACGTTGGGGGGGGCCGGGCTATGGCTACACCTTC
CDR3aa: CASSQRWGGPGYGYTF

d_gene: -
abundance: -
v_gene: TRBV27
j_gene: TRBJ2-2
CDR3nt: TGTGCCAGCAGTTTTCAGTATTCGAACACCGGGGAGCTGTTTTTT
CDR3aa: CASSFQYSNTGELFF

d_gene: -
abundance: -
v_gene: TRBV20-1
j_gene: TRBJ1-5
CDR3nt: TGCAGTGCTGACGCTAAGACAGGATTTTTTAATCAGCCCCAGCATTTT
CDR3aa: CSADAKTGFFNQPQHF

d_gene: -
abundance: few
v_gene: TRBV24-1
j_gene: TRBJ2-5
CDR3nt: TGTGCCACCAGTTCCATGGCGAACCAAGAGACCCAGTACTTC
CDR3aa: CATSSMANQETQYF

d_gene: -
abundance: few
v_gene: TRBV10-3
j_gene: TRBJ1-2
CDR3nt: TGTGCCATCAGTCCCGGAACCTATGGCTACACCTTC
CDR3aa: CAISPGTYGYTF

d_gene: -
abundance: -
v_gene: TRBV28
j_gene: TRBJ2-5
CDR3nt: TGTGCCAGCGGGGTCGAGGAGACCCAGTACTTC
CDR3aa: CASGVEETQYF

d_gene: -
abundance: -
v_gene: TRBV7-2
j_gene: TRBJ2-7
CDR3nt: TGTGCCAGCAGCTTGTCTAACACGTACTACGAGCAGTACTTC
CDR3aa: CASSLSNTYYEQYF

d_gene: TRBD2
abundance: many
v_gene: TRBV7-8
j_gene: TRBJ2-1
CDR3nt: TGTGCCAGCAGCTTAGCCACACTAGCGGGGGGTTGGAATGAGCAGTTCTTC
CDR3aa: CASSLATLAGGWNEQFF